The 23 T cell receptor beta chains below were found in one sample sequenced in a study of blood T cell repertoires in COVID-19. Method: immunoSEQ multiplex PCR; TCRdb's copy keeps in-frame clones and lacks some. The repertoire includes some 80,000 clones, about 73% of them detected once, and about a third sits in the top ten. Material: peripheral blood. The receptors here all came from a man between 60 and 75 years old with COVID-19, enrolled during active disease.

This chain joins TRBV24-1 and TRBJ2-6, with TRBD2 matching 7 bases. CDR1 KGHDR and CDR2 SFDVKD come from the germline V gene. J gave up 4 bases and V 5 bases, and 4 bases lay outside the gene matches. The CDR3 covers 15 residues. The CDR3: CATSAGGTGANVLTF. Here the CDR3 DNA reads TGTGCCACCAGTGCGGGGGGAACCGGGGCCAACGTCCTGACTTTC.

A single count supports this clone. Germline and junction disagree at one end, which may indicate a read error. The chain uses TRBV19 and TRBJ1-5, with TRBD1 identical over 9 bases. The length of the CDR3 is 15 residues. The germline gives CDR1 LNHDA, CDR2 SQIVND (reference sequence). The CDR3 sequence: CASSIGTGTNQPQHF. For the CDR3, the DNA is TGTGCCAGTAGCATAGGGACAGGGACCAATCAGCCCCAGCATTTT.

This chain links TRBV3-1 (or the pseudogene TRBV3-2) with TRBJ2-2, with D tentatively TRBD2 (6 bases). The CDR3 runs to 14 residues. Trimming removed 7 bases from V and 7 bases from J, with 16 bases in between. Germline CDR1 LGHDT, CDR2 YNNKEL (reference sequence). The CDR3 spells CASNWGERNGELFF. CDR3 coding DNA: TGTGCCAGCAACTGGGGGGAAAGGAACGGGGAGCTGTTTTTT.

This chain joins TRBV19 and TRBJ2-2; TRBD2 matches at 8 bases. Germline V gene lookup returns CDR1 LNHDA and CDR2 SQIVND (reference sequence). V shed 3 bases, J shed 0 bases, and the junction held 3 bases outside the gene matches. This CDR3 contains 16 residues. The CDR3 coding sequence is TGTGCCAGTAGTATGGGTAGCGGGGCGAACACCGGGGAGCTGTTTTTT. As protein: CASSMGSGANTGELFF.

This clone was observed a few times. The V call is TRBV4-3, the J call TRBJ2-7; 8 bases fit TRBD1. V shed 1 base, J shed 3 bases, and the junction held 8 bases outside the gene matches. CDR1 LGHNA and CDR2 YSLEER come from the germline V gene. The CDR3 is made up of 16 amino acids. In DNA form, the CDR3 reads TGCGCCAGCAGCCAAGCTTGGGACAGGCTGGTCTACGAGCAGTACTTC. Protein: CASSQAWDRLVYEQYF.

J is TRBJ2-2 and V is TRBV6-5, with 9 bases fitting TRBD2. Losses at the gene ends were 4 bases for V and 4 bases for J; bases not matched to a gene: 4. The CDR3 runs 15 residues. Germline-derived CDR1 and CDR2 are MNHEY and SVGAGI. CDR3 bases: TGTGCCAGCAGTTCGGGACTAGCAGGCACCGGGGAGCTGTTTTTT. This translates into CASSSGLAGTGELFF.

The count of this clone is one. This chain links TRBV7-9 with TRBJ2-2, with 14 bases lining up with TRBD2. The CDR3 totals 17 residues. The J segment lost 6 bases and the V segment lost 8 bases, leaving 11 bases of the junction unmatched. In germline, CDR1 is SEHNR, CDR2 FQNEAQ (reference sequence). CDR3 protein: CASQKVSGLAGAGELFF. DNA for the CDR3: TGTGCCAGCCAAAAAGTGTCGGGACTAGCGGGAGCCGGGGAGCTGTTTTTT.

The J gene is TRBJ1-5, the V gene TRBV6-5, with 7 bases identical to TRBD1. The V gene's germline CDR1 is MNHEY and CDR2 SVGAGI. This CDR3 contains 12 residues. Unmatched junction bases numbered 4, after V lost 8 bases and J lost 6 bases. The CDR3 is CASQGGGQPQHF. The CDR3 DNA reads TGTGCCAGCCAGGGGGGAGGTCAGCCCCAGCATTTT.

The chain has TRBV29-1 and TRBJ2-1; D is unresolved. V was clipped by 7 bases and J by 9 bases, with 10 bases between them. CDR1 is SQVTM and CDR2 is ANQGSEA in the germline V gene. This CDR3 has 10 residues. The CDR3 DNA reads TGCAGCGCACGTCTAGTTGAGCAGTTCTTC. It codes for CSARLVEQFF.

The chain employs TRBV7-3 and TRBJ2-1; 9 nucleotides match TRBD2. Losses at the gene ends were 0 bases for V and 2 bases for J; bases not matched to a gene: 5. Germline V lookup: CDR1 SGHTA, CDR2 FQGTGA. This CDR3 comprises 17 residues. The CDR3 nucleotides are TGTGCCAGCAGCTTAACGGTTCCTAGCGGGACCTACAATGAGCAGTTCTTC. Its protein product is CASSLTVPSGTYNEQFF.

This rearrangement joins TRBV5-4 to TRBJ2-2; D might be TRBD1 (7 bases). CDR3 length: 14 residues. In germline, CDR1 is SGHNT, CDR2 YYREEE (reference sequence). V shed 3 bases and J shed 5 bases, with 11 bases lying between them. The CDR3 protein is CASSWQGGTGELFF. The CDR3 DNA sequence: TGTGCCAGCAGCTGGCAGGGGGGAACCGGGGAGCTGTTTTTT.

The table lists this clone with a few counts. The chain is built from TRBV5-1 and TRBJ2-5; possibly TRBD2 for D (7 bases). V lost 3 bases and J lost 1, with 13 bases in between. The CDR3 runs to 15 residues. Germline V gene lookup returns CDR1 SGHRS and CDR2 YFSETQ. CDR3 coding DNA: TGCGCCAGCAGCTCTCTGGCGGGGGCCCAAGAGACCCAGTACTTC. Amino acid sequence: CASSSLAGAQETQYF.

The rearrangement links TRBV7-2 to TRBJ1-5, with unresolved D. Trimming removed 4 bases from V and 7 bases from J, with 14 bases in between. The CDR3 is made up of 14 amino acids. Germline V gene lookup returns CDR1 SGHTA and CDR2 FQGNSA. The CDR3: CASSSAFGNQPQHF. For the CDR3, the DNA is TGTGCCAGCAGCTCCGCCTTCGGGAACCAGCCCCAGCATTTT.

V is TRBV24-1 and J is TRBJ1-2; tentative D call: TRBD1 (5 bases). V gave up 3 bases and J gave up 3 bases, with 10 bases separating them. This CDR3 is 14 amino acids long. Germline V lookup: CDR1 KGHDR, CDR2 SFDVKD. The CDR3 loop is CATSDPGRDYGYTF. CDR3 DNA sequence: TGTGCCACCAGTGATCCCGGCAGGGACTATGGCTACACCTTC.

This clone was observed a few times. This rearrangement joins TRBV5-4 to TRBJ2-1; 8 nucleotides line up with TRBD2. Germline V gives CDR1 SGHNT, CDR2 YYREEE (reference sequence). The CDR3 runs to 17 residues. The ends lost 0 bases at V and 7 bases at J; junction bases unmatched: 12. CDR3 nucleotides: TGTGCCAGCAGCTTGGCACTTCGAAGCGGGAGACAGAATGAGCAGTTCTTC. Protein product: CASSLALRSGRQNEQFF.

A few counts support this clone. This sample also contains other DNA sequences that code for the same CDR3. CDR3 region: CASSWGGGGRALPGYF. Here the CDR3 DNA reads TGTGCCAGCAGCTGGGGTGGGGGCGGGCGGGCCCTCCCTGGGTATTTT. The rearrangement links TRBV5-5 to TRBJ2-3; a possible D gene is TRBD1 (6 bases). V was cut by 3 bases and J by 14 bases, with 28 bases left in between. The length of the CDR3 is 16 residues. Germline CDR1 and CDR2: SGHKS and YYEKEE (reference sequence).

This chain connects TRBV5-8 to TRBJ1-5, with 8 positions matching TRBD1. Per the germline V gene, CDR1 is SGHTS and CDR2 is YDEGEE. V was pared by 4 bases and J by 4 bases, with 7 bases of the junction left unmatched. The CDR3 is made up of 15 amino acids. CDR3 sequence: CASSRRTGSNQPQHF. DNA of the CDR3: TGTGCCAGCAGCCGCCGGACAGGGTCTAATCAGCCCCAGCATTTT.

This clone has just one count. The chain employs TRBV3-1 (or the pseudogene TRBV3-2) and TRBJ2-5; D possibly corresponds to TRBD1 (6 bases). This CDR3 is 16 amino acids long. CDR1 LGHDT and CDR2 YNNKEL come from the germline V gene (reference sequence). The V and J ends lost 0 bases and 1 base respectively, with 12 bases between them. The CDR3, as DNA: TGTGCCAGCAGCCAAGATCCCAGGGGACGCCAAGAGACCCAGTACTTC. It specifies CASSQDPRGRQETQYF.

The V and J genes are TRBV5-4 and TRBJ2-5; D perhaps matches TRBD1 (5 bases). Germline assignment: CDR1 SGHNT and CDR2 YYREEE (reference sequence). The CDR3 spans 14 residues. V lost 10 bases to trimming and J lost 5 bases, with 21 bases between them. The DNA for the CDR3 is TGTGCCGACTCCGACCGGCAGGGCTTGGAGACCCAGTACTTC. Its translation: CADSDRQGLETQYF.

The chain links TRBV5-8 to TRBJ2-1; 9 nucleotides agree with TRBD2. Germline CDR1 is SGHTS and CDR2 is YDEGEE. The CDR3 has 16 amino acids. The junction had 5 bases not matched to a gene; V was cut back by 3 bases and J by 1 base. The CDR3 loop reads CASSWGSGRSYNEQFF. Written as DNA, the CDR3 is TGTGCCAGCAGCTGGGGTAGCGGGAGATCCTACAATGAGCAGTTCTTC.

Written as DNA, the CDR3 is TGTGCCAGCAGCGTGGACCTACCGGGGGGCCTAAATCCCGGGGAGCTGTTTTTT. Translating gives CASSVDLPGGLNPGELFF. This chain uses TRBV9 with TRBJ2-2; weak D call: TRBD2 (7 bases). CDR3 length equals 18 residues. Germline-derived CDR1 and CDR2 are SGDLS and YYNGEE. V shed 2 bases and J shed 6 bases, with 23 bases lying between them.

This clone was seen a few times. This chain uses TRBV5-5 with TRBJ1-4; D remains unclear. Germline V lookup: CDR1 SGHKS, CDR2 YYEKEE (reference sequence). This CDR3 is 15 amino acids long. Trimming left V 0 bases short and J 0 bases short, with 6 bases between. The CDR3: CASSLDGATNEKLFF. The CDR3 region has the DNA TGTGCCAGCAGCTTGGACGGGGCAACTAATGAAAAACTGTTTTTT. The full variable domain, rest sourced from reference TRBV5-5 and TRBJ1-4, is DAGVTQSPTHLIKTRGQQVTLRCSPISGHKSVSWYQQVLGQGPQFIFQYYEKEERGRGNFPDRFSARQFPNYSSELNVNALLLGDSALYLCASSLDGATNEKLFFGSGTQLSVL.

V gene TRBV25-1 combines with J gene TRBJ2-5; 12 bases are a match to TRBD2. V gave up 1 base and J gave up 5 bases; unmatched junction bases: 8. The CDR3 spans 17 residues. Per the germline V gene, CDR1 is MGHDK and CDR2 is SYGVNS. The CDR3 loop reads CASSESALAGGQETQYF. The CDR3 region has the DNA TGTGCCAGCAGTGAATCGGCCCTAGCGGGAGGGCAGGAGACCCAGTACTTC.